What follows are 9 T cell receptor beta chains derived from one specimen sequenced in a study of T cell repertoires and leukemia-associated antigens. One entry per CDR3 protein, called by TCRdb with MiXCR from the 5' RACE reads. The sample comprises 10,000 to 15,000 distinct CDR3 sequences, more than 40% of which are singletons, and roughly 33% rests with the top ten. These receptors' antigens are unknown. Material for sequencing was CD3+ T cells sorted from blood and cultured. These receptors originate from a female donor in good health.

In this sample, this clonotype is medium-sized. The gene calls are TRBV5-1 and TRBJ2-1; possible D gene TRBD2, 6 bases. Germline CDR1 reads SGHRS; CDR2 reads YFSETQ. The V and J ends lost 5 bases and 9 bases respectively, with 21 bases between them. CDR3 length: 15 residues. The CDR3 nucleotides are TGCGCCAGCAGTAACGGGAGTTTCCGAATGCGTGAGCAGTTCTTC. Translation: CASSNGSFRMREQFF.

The J gene is TRBJ1-1, the V gene TRBV29-1; D may be TRBD1 (6 bases). With 4 bases removed from V and 8 bases from J, the gap between germline ends came to 11 bases. The length of the CDR3 is 11 residues. CDR1 SQVTM and CDR2 ANQGSEA come from the germline V gene. CDR3 DNA: TGCAGCGTTGCAAGAGGACAGGAAGCTTTCTTT. It translates to CSVARGQEAFF.

In this sample, this clonotype turned up many times. One base away lies a much larger clone, so this may be a sequencing read error. The rearrangement links TRBV7-3 to TRBJ2-1; 9 nucleotides agree with TRBD2. CDR1 is SGHTA and CDR2 is FQGTGA in the germline V gene. The CDR3 covers 15 residues. Here the CDR3 DNA reads TGTGCCAGCAGCCTGACTAGCGGAGTCTACAATGAGCGGTTCTTC. It codes for CASSLTSGVYNERFF. The full variable domain, in which reference TRBV7-3 and TRBJ2-1 provide the parts outside the CDR3, is GAGVSQTPSNKVTEKGKYVELRCDPISGHTALYWYRQSLGQGPEFLIYFQGTGAADDSGLPNDRFFAVRPEGSVSTLKIQRTERGDSAVYLCASSLTSGVYNERFFGPGTRLTVL.

The chain links TRBV4-3 to TRBJ2-3; D is tentatively TRBD1 or TRBD2 (5 bases each). The ends were cut back, 0 bases at V and 7 bases at J, with 23 bases in the middle. Germline V gives CDR1 LGHNA, CDR2 YSLEER. CDR3 size: 18 residues. As DNA, the CDR3 is TGCGCCAGCAGCCAAGATGGGACGCGGTCTGCCTTTCTTAATACGCAGTATTTT. Its protein product is CASSQDGTRSAFLNTQYF.

The rearrangement joins TRBV5-1 to TRBJ2-7; no clear D. Germline V gene sequence: CDR1 SGHRS, CDR2 YFSETQ. The V gene lost 5 bases and the J gene lost 5 bases, with 17 bases spanning the gap. The CDR3 sequence is 14 residues long. This chain's CDR3 is CASSPRASADEQYF. The DNA of the CDR3 is TGCGCCAGCAGTCCAAGGGCTTCCGCGGACGAGCAGTACTTC.

V gene TRBV6-1 combines with J gene TRBJ2-7, with 10 bases matching TRBD1. With 1 base clipped from V and 4 bases from J, the junction kept 1 base outside the gene matches. Germline assignment: CDR1 MNHNS and CDR2 SASEGT. The CDR3 is 14 amino acids. CDR3 residues: CASSEGDRGYEQYF. CDR3 coding DNA: TGTGCCAGCAGTGAAGGGGACAGGGGATACGAGCAGTACTTC.

A remark on this clonotype: This may be a read error, as it is one base from a much larger clone. The chain recombines TRBV18 with TRBJ2-2; TRBD1 matches 9 bases. The length of the CDR3 is 15 residues. Germline CDR1 is KGHSH and CDR2 is LQKENI. The CDR3, as DNA: TGTGCCGGCTCACCCGGGACAGGGATGACCGGGGAGCTGTTTTTT. As protein: CAGSPGTGMTGELFF.

At least ten counts were recorded for this clonotype. V gene TRBV20-1 combines with J gene TRBJ2-2, with TRBD2 as a possible D gene (6 bases). The germline V gene encodes CDR1 DFQATT and CDR2 SNEGSKA (reference sequence). The CDR3 is made up of 14 amino acids. The V and J ends lost 5 bases and 3 bases respectively, with 13 bases between them. DNA of the CDR3: TGCAGTGCTGTACGGGAGACGTACACCGGGGAGCTGTTTTTT. This sequence encodes CSAVRETYTGELFF.

The chain combines TRBV29-1 with TRBJ1-2, with TRBD1 as a possible D gene (5 bases). The CDR3 has 13 amino acids. V lost 6 bases, J lost 8 bases, and 19 bases lay in between. Germline V gene lookup returns CDR1 SQVTM and CDR2 ANQGSEA. The CDR3 reads CSVERMGLGGYTF. The CDR3 nucleotides read TGCAGCGTCGAAAGGATGGGACTAGGAGGCTACACCTTC.